This T cell receptor (beta chain) was documented in a study of OX40 agonist ivuxolimab in advanced cancers. Study overall: Past anti-PD-1, anti-PD-L1 or anti-CTLA-4 therapy was accepted, and approximately 37% had received some.

Notes on the study in general: With doses of 0.1 to 3.0 mg/kg, CD4+ and CD8+ blood T cells had undergone clonal expansion by week 6.

CDR1 is MRHNA, CDR2 SNTAGT, per germline. The ends were cut back, 8 bases at V and 2 bases at J, with 19 bases in the middle. This CDR3 has 16 residues. Clones were read by immunoSEQ multiplex PCR, and TCRdb kept only the in-frame ones, dropping some. This sample has fewer than 120,000 clones; roughly 89% occur once, and the top ten carry 0.27%. Details on this clone: Its cognate antigen is unknown.

The gene calls are TRBV6-4 and TRBJ1-5; D is uncertain. Source: CD4+ or CD8+ T cells sorted from blood, taken in a trial of the OX40 agonist ivuxolimab. The TCR comes from an adult with an advanced solid tumor such as melanoma, head and neck, liver or kidney cancer. CDR3 bases: TGTGCCAGCCCCAGTCTGTTGGAATGCGGCAATCAGCCCCAGCATTTT. It yields the protein CASPSLLECGNQPQHF.